Each of the 22 T cell receptor beta chains below was sequenced from the same sample in a study of T cell responses to AZD1222 COVID-19 vaccine. The method was immunoSEQ multiplex PCR; TCRdb's version includes in-frame clones alone and lacks a portion of them. The data show approximately 190,000 clones, with 90% to 95% seen just once and 7% to 9.5% held by the top ten. Sequencing used peripheral blood, obtained on day 0 of AZD1222 vaccination. These receptor sequences come from an adult in good health.

V is TRBV27 and J is TRBJ2-7; 10 nucleotides match TRBD1. The CDR3 sequence is 15 residues long. CDR1 MNHEY and CDR2 SMNVEV come from the germline V gene (reference sequence). The ends lost 5 bases at V and 6 bases at J; junction bases unmatched: 10. The CDR3 here is CASSQNHRTGGEQYF. The DNA of the CDR3 is TGTGCCAGCAGTCAAAACCACCGGACAGGGGGCGAGCAGTACTTC.

This rearrangement joins TRBV14 to TRBJ1-1; D might be TRBD1 (5 bases). Deletions cut 3 bases from V and 4 bases from J, with 12 bases between. CDR1 and CDR2 from the germline V gene are SGHDN and FVKESK. The CDR3 runs 14 residues. The CDR3 here is CASSHWGVGTEAFF. The CDR3 DNA reads TGTGCCAGCAGCCATTGGGGCGTCGGCACTGAAGCTTTCTTT. Based on the CDR3 plus reference TRBV14 and TRBJ1-1, the full variable domain is EAGVTQFPSHSVIEKGQTVTLRCDPISGHDNLYWYRRVMGKEIKFLLHFVKESKQDESGMPNNRFLAERTGGTYSTLKVQPAELEDSGVYFCASSHWGVGTEAFFGQGTRLTVV.

CDR3 nucleotide sequence: TGTGCCAGCAGCTTAGATTACGCGACTAGCGGGAGTCGTTCCTACAATGAGCAGTTCTTC. The encoded protein is CASSLDYATSGSRSYNEQFF. The J gene is TRBJ2-1, the V gene TRBV11-2, with TRBD2 identical over 12 bases. Germline V lookup: CDR1 SGHAT, CDR2 FQNNGV. The CDR3 sequence is 20 residues long. With 0 bases clipped from V and 1 base from J, the junction kept 10 bases outside the gene matches.

CDR3 sequence: CASSTRASGSYNEQFF. The CDR3 bases are TGTGCCAGTAGTACCCGGGCTAGCGGTTCCTACAATGAGCAGTTCTTC. J is TRBJ2-1 and V is TRBV19; TRBD2 matches at 7 bases. With V trimmed by 4 bases and J by 1 base, 7 bases remained unmatched. This CDR3 is 16 amino acids long. Germline-derived CDR1 and CDR2 are LNHDA and SQIVND (reference sequence).

This clone was counted once. The J gene is TRBJ2-1, the V gene TRBV5-1; 9 positions agree with TRBD1. Germline-derived CDR1 and CDR2 are SGHRS and YFSETQ. The CDR3 covers 16 residues. The trim removed 4 bases at V and 5 bases at J, leaving 10 bases unmatched. The CDR3 DNA reads TGCGCCAGCAGCAGAGGGACGGGACAGGGAAACAATGAGCAGTTCTTC. Its translation: CASSRGTGQGNNEQFF. The full variable domain, with the rest looked up from reference TRBV5-1 and TRBJ2-1, is KAGVTQTPRYLIKTRGQQVTLSCSPISGHRSVSWYQQTPGQGLQFLFEYFSETQRNKGNFPGRFSGRQFSNSRSEMNVSTLELGDSALYLCASSRGTGQGNNEQFFGPGTRLTVL.

The CDR3 DNA is TGTGCCAGCAGCTTAGGACAGGGATCAGATGGCTACACCTTC. Translating it yields CASSLGQGSDGYTF. The V gene is TRBV13, the J gene TRBJ1-2, with D tentatively TRBD1 (6 bases). The CDR3 covers 14 residues. CDR1 and CDR2 from the germline V gene are PRHDT and FYEKMQ (reference sequence). V lost 0 bases and J lost 6, with 11 bases in between. Looking up the rest from reference TRBV13 and TRBJ1-2 gives the full variable domain: AAGVIQSPRHLIKEKRETATLKCYPIPRHDTVYWYQQGPGQDPQFLISFYEKMQSDKGSIPDRFSAQQFSDYHSELNMSSLELGDSALYFCASSLGQGSDGYTFGSGTRLTVV.

The chain couples TRBV7-9 to TRBJ1-4; tentative D call: TRBD1 (6 bases). V was trimmed by 1 base and J by 8 bases, leaving 11 bases between them. Per germline, CDR1 SEHNR and CDR2 FQNEAQ (reference sequence). This CDR3 is built from 14 residues. DNA for the CDR3: TGTGCCAGCAGCTTAGGGGGGGCCCGGGAAAAACTGTTTTTT. Amino acids: CASSLGGAREKLFF.

The chain combines TRBV28 with TRBJ2-7; 8 bases are shared with TRBD1. This CDR3 is 16 amino acids long. Per the germline V gene, CDR1 is MDHEN and CDR2 is SYDVKM. After removal of 5 bases from V and 1 base from J, the junction contained 10 bases not matched to a gene. CDR3 DNA sequence: TGTGCCAGCAGTCGAGACCGGGACAGGTATTCCTACGAGCAGTACTTC. Its translation is CASSRDRDRYSYEQYF.

The chain couples TRBV7-6 to TRBJ2-7; D is uncertain. This CDR3 is 14 amino acids long. The ends were cut back, 2 bases at V and 6 bases at J, with 14 bases in the middle. Per germline, CDR1 SGHVS and CDR2 FNYEAQ. This CDR3 is CASSLSPVVGEQYF. In DNA, the CDR3 is TGTGCCAGCAGCTTATCCCCGGTAGTGGGCGAGCAGTACTTC.

The genes are TRBV4-3 and TRBJ2-1; D gene uncertain. Trimming cost V 0 bases and J 2 bases, with 11 bases left between them. The CDR3 is made up of 16 amino acids. Germline lookup yields CDR1 LGHNA and CDR2 YSLEER. The CDR3 DNA is TGCGCCAGCAGCCAAGAAAGTGGGATACCCTACAATGAGCAGTTCTTC. It encodes CASSQESGIPYNEQFF.

Concerning this clone: The sample carries other DNA sequences with the same CDR3. The chain joins TRBV4-2 to TRBJ2-1, with unresolved D. Trimming took 0 bases from V and 0 from J, leaving 6 bases between them. This CDR3 contains 15 residues. Germline assignment: CDR1 LGHNA and CDR2 YNFKEQ. This chain's CDR3 is CASSQDKGSYNEQFF. The CDR3 DNA sequence: TGTGCCAGCAGCCAAGATAAGGGCTCCTACAATGAGCAGTTCTTC.

This clone was picked up a small number of times. This chain connects TRBV5-6 to TRBJ2-5; the match to TRBD2 covers 8 bases. This CDR3 is 18 amino acids long. Germline V gives CDR1 SGHDT, CDR2 YYEEEE. V gave up 0 bases and J gave up 5 bases; unmatched junction bases: 15. Here the CDR3 DNA reads TGTGCCAGCAGCTTGGTGGGCGGCGGACTAGCCGAGGGGGAGACCCAGTACTTC. The encoded protein is CASSLVGGGLAEGETQYF. The whole variable domain, remainder taken from reference TRBV5-6 and TRBJ2-5, is DAGVTQSPTHLIKTRGQQVTLRCSPKSGHDTVSWYQQALGQGPQFIFQYYEEEERQRGNFPDRFSGHQFPNYSSELNVNALLLGDSALYLCASSLVGGGLAEGETQYFGPGTRLLVL.

The CDR3 here is CASSTSPTGLQLEQYF. For the CDR3, the DNA is TGTGCCAGCAGCACCTCCCCGACCGGATTACAGCTGGAGCAGTACTTC. This rearrangement joins TRBV5-8 to TRBJ2-7; D not certain. Germline CDR1 is SGHTS and CDR2 is YDEGEE. This CDR3 spans 16 amino acids. Trimming took off 4 bases at V and 7 bases at J, with 24 bases between the two ends.

The rearrangement joins TRBV29-1 to TRBJ2-7; TRBD1 might be the D (6 bases). Trimming removed 7 bases from V and 9 bases from J, with 16 bases in between. Germline assignment: CDR1 SQVTM and CDR2 ANQGSEA. The CDR3 contains 11 residues. The CDR3 DNA is TGCAGCGGAGGACAGTTCGCGCCGCAGTACTTC. It is translated as CSGGQFAPQYF.

The chain employs TRBV10-2 and TRBJ1-6, with TRBD1 matching 10 bases. CDR3 length: 15 amino acids. With 2 bases clipped from V and 8 bases from J, the junction kept 3 bases outside the gene matches. CDR1 and CDR2 (germline): WSHSY, SAAADI. The DNA for the CDR3 is TGCGCCAGCAGTGAGACCGGGACAGGGGATTCACCCCTCCACTTT. Translating gives CASSETGTGDSPLHF.

The chain carries TRBV9 and TRBJ1-3, with 9 bases aligning to TRBD1. Trimming cost V 1 base and J 4 bases; bases outside gene matches: 3. The CDR3 length is 15 residues. In germline, CDR1 is SGDLS, CDR2 YYNGEE. The CDR3 reads CASSVSGTGGNTIYF. CDR3 nucleotide sequence: TGTGCCAGCAGCGTATCCGGGACAGGGGGAAACACCATATATTTT.

The J gene is TRBJ1-2, the V gene TRBV5-1; D is unresolved. The CDR3 is made up of 14 amino acids. V lost 0 bases and J lost 6, with 12 bases in between. Per germline, CDR1 SGHRS and CDR2 YFSETQ. CDR3 coding DNA: TGCGCCAGCAGCTTGGATATGGGAGTTCATGGCTACACCTTC. Translated, it gives CASSLDMGVHGYTF. Complete variable domain (other parts from reference TRBV5-1 and TRBJ1-2): KAGVTQTPRYLIKTRGQQVTLSCSPISGHRSVSWYQQTPGQGLQFLFEYFSETQRNKGNFPGRFSGRQFSNSRSEMNVSTLELGDSALYLCASSLDMGVHGYTFGSGTRLTVV.

This clone was seen just once. V and J are TRBV27 and TRBJ1-5, with 7 bases that match TRBD1. In germline, CDR1 is MNHEY, CDR2 SMNVEV (reference sequence). The CDR3 has 14 amino acids. Trimming cost V 3 bases and J 5 bases; bases outside gene matches: 4. The CDR3 here is CASSFRGGYQPQHF. The CDR3 bases are TGTGCCAGCAGTTTCAGGGGGGGATATCAGCCCCAGCATTTT.

This sequence joins TRBV28 and TRBJ2-6, with 10 bases fitting TRBD1. J was trimmed by 2 bases and V by 5 bases; bases with no gene match: 6. The CDR3 extends over 17 amino acids. Germline CDR1 is MDHEN and CDR2 is SYDVKM. The CDR3 loop reads CASSPGDRGAGANVLTF. In nucleotides, the CDR3 is TGTGCCAGCAGTCCAGGGGACAGGGGAGCTGGGGCCAACGTCCTGACTTTC.

The rearrangement joins TRBV19 to TRBJ1-6; no clear D gene. Between the trimmed V and J ends, which lost 7 bases and 7 bases, there was a span of 14 bases. This CDR3 comprises 14 residues. Per the germline V gene, CDR1 is LNHDA and CDR2 is SQIVND (reference sequence). CDR3 sequence reads: CASTIGTQNSPLHF. The CDR3, as DNA: TGTGCCAGTACCATAGGTACTCAAAATTCACCCCTCCACTTT.

This rearrangement joins TRBV6-5 to TRBJ2-7; TRBD2 might be the D (6 bases). Germline CDR1 and CDR2: MNHEY and SVGAGI. The ends were cut back, 2 bases at V and 0 bases at J, with 11 bases in the middle. This CDR3 contains 15 residues. The CDR3 coding sequence is TGTGCCAGCAGTTACCGGGAGCTGAGCTCCTACGAGCAGTACTTC. This encodes CASSYRELSSYEQYF.

The rearrangement joins TRBV28 to TRBJ1-2, with TRBD1 matching 8 bases. The V gene end was trimmed by 7 bases and the J gene end by 5 bases; junction bases not matched to a gene: 6. Looked up from germline, CDR1 is MDHEN and CDR2 is SYDVKM. This CDR3 comprises 13 residues. The DNA for the CDR3 is TGTGCCAGCACCCAGGGGGCGCCGTATGGCTACACCTTC. As protein: CASTQGAPYGYTF.